The subject of this entry is one T cell receptor beta chain. What it recognizes is unknown. Germline and junction disagree at one end, which may indicate a read error. This entry comes from a study of tumor-infiltrating lymphocytes in primary liver carcinoma. In the study overall: Read depth, roughly 3.5 to 7.13 million productive TCRbeta reads, did not differ significantly between tissues.

Priming with a constant-region primer yielded TCR beta cDNA from about 540 ng total RNA. Modified slightly, ARM-PCR produced TCR beta libraries over three nested multiplex PCR rounds. Both of the initial two PCR rounds ran for about 9 cycles and employed TRBV1-TRBV30 forward primers alongside a C-beta reverse primer. Via MiXCR, TCRdb re-called the multiplex PCR reads, giving one row per CDR3 protein. Of 100,000 or so distinct CDR3 sequences in the sample, approximately 82% were seen once. This CDR3 has 14 amino acids. Germline CDR1 is ENHRY and CDR2 is SYGVKD. Bulk tissue was left unsorted, and RNA and DNA were co-extracted from 20-30 mg of it. General study results and limits: Top clones occupying all five tumor regions numbered only about 7-24%.

The receptor's source is a man aged 40-50 years with primary liver carcinoma and hepatitis B virus infection. The chain couples TRBV10-3 to TRBJ2-7, with 7 bases aligning to TRBD1. The specimen sequenced was liver tumor tissue from sampling region 3. Subset reported: tumor region T3, left-lateral pole. The CDR3 spells CAISGIGGPYEQYF. CDR3 bases: TGTGCCATCAGCGGGATAGGGGGCCCCTACGAGCAATACTTC.